Listed below are T cell receptor beta chains from one sample, sequenced in a study of neurological immune-mediated disorders. Each CDR3 protein gets one entry after TCRdb re-called the 5' RACE reads with MiXCR. The sample includes 85,000 to 90,000 distinct CDR3 sequences, roughly 3.5% of them seen just once. Sequencing input: PBMCs. Receptors originate from a woman in her fifties or sixties with multiple sclerosis. The CDR3 runs from the conserved cysteine through the conserved F or W. D genes are given only for firm matches. Expanded clones get a size class; other rows say once, few or many, or leave the size out.

clone size	V gene	CDR3 length	D gene	J gene	CDR3 DNA	CDR3 protein
many	TRBV9	17	TRBD2	TRBJ2-3	TGTGCCAGCAGCGTAGAACTAGCGGGGCACATCACAGATACGCAGTATTTT	CASSVELAGHITDTQYF
many	TRBV7-2	15	.	TRBJ1-3	TGTGCCAGCAGCCGCCGGGGTCCTTCTGGAAACACCATATATTTT	CASSRRGPSGNTIYF
many	TRBV7-2	14	.	TRBJ2-1	TGTGCCAGCAGCTTAGCGGGGTGGGGTGGTGAGCAGTTCTTC	CASSLAGWGGEQFF
many	TRBV20-1	12	.	TRBJ1-4	TGCAGTGCTAGGGGGAGGGCCGGGGGACTGTTTTTT	CSARGRAGGLFF
many	TRBV20-1	15	TRBD2	TRBJ2-1	TGCAGTGCTAGAGTGCCTAGCGGTTCCTACAATGAGCAGTTCTTC	CSARVPSGSYNEQFF
few	TRBV5-1	15	TRBD1	TRBJ2-2	TGCGCCAGCAGCTCGGACAGGGAATTCACCGGGGAGCTGTTTTTT	CASSSDREFTGELFF
many	TRBV28	12	.	TRBJ1-1	TGTGCCAGCAGTTACTTGAACACTGAAGCTTTCTTT	CASSYLNTEAFF
many	TRBV6-2/TRBV6-3	14	.	TRBJ2-1	TGTGCCAGCACCTCGCTCGCAACAGCGACGGAGCAGTTCTTC	CASTSLATATEQFF
many	TRBV6-1	15	.	TRBJ1-5	TGTGCCAGCACGAAAAGGGCCAGTAACAATCAGCCCCAGCATTTT	CASTKRASNNQPQHF
few	TRBV25-1	14	.	TRBJ1-1	TGTGCCAGCAGTGAACGGACTGAGAACACTGAAGCTTTCTTT	CASSERTENTEAFF
many	TRBV27	15	TRBD1	TRBJ2-1	TGTGCCAGCCTCCGGGACAGGGAAAAGGTTGGGGAGCAGTTCTTC	CASLRDREKVGEQFF
many	TRBV12-3/TRBV12-4	15	TRBD1	TRBJ1-5	TGTGCCAGCAGACCGGACAGGGCGAGCAATCAGCCCCAGCATTTT	CASRPDRASNQPQHF
many	TRBV18	14	.	TRBJ2-3	TGTGCCAGCTCACCCGCAACTAGCACAGATACGCAGTATTTT	CASSPATSTDTQYF
many	TRBV7-9	12	.	TRBJ2-3	TGTGCCAGCAGCCCCTCGGTTGATACGCAGTATTTT	CASSPSVDTQYF
many	TRBV9	14	.	TRBJ2-3	TGTGCCAGCAGCCGGACCTCGCTCACAGATACGCAGTATTTT	CASSRTSLTDTQYF
many	TRBV12-3/TRBV12-4	12	.	TRBJ1-1	TGTGCCAGCAGTACGGCTGTCACTGAAGCTTTCTTT	CASSTAVTEAFF
many	TRBV11-2	15	.	TRBJ1-2	TGTGCCAGCAGCTTAGTCTTGGGGTCAGGCGAGGGCTACACCTTC	CASSLVLGSGEGYTF
many	TRBV7-9	14	TRBD2	TRBJ2-3	TGTGCCAGCAGCTTAGGGCTTCCCCCGGGACTAGACCTATTT	CASSLGLPPGLDLF
many	TRBV7-9	14	.	TRBJ2-5	TGTGCCAGCAGCTTGAATAGCGGCACTAGGACCCAGTACTTC	CASSLNSGTRTQYF
many	TRBV6-5	15	.	TRBJ1-1	TGTGCCAGCAGTTACGTGGGACATCGGTGGACTGAAGCTTTCTTT	CASSYVGHRWTEAFF
.	TRBV7-6	18	TRBD2	TRBJ2-2	TGTGCCAGCAGCTTAGCGTCCGGGCTAGCGGGCGTCACCGGGGAGCTGTTTTTT	CASSLASGLAGVTGELFF
many	TRBV5-1	14	TRBD1	TRBJ2-7	TGCGCCAGCAGCCAGGGGGCTGGGGTTGACGAGCAGTACTTC	CASSQGAGVDEQYF
many	TRBV6-2/TRBV6-3	18	.	TRBJ2-1	TGTGCCAGCAGTTACTCGACCCTCCAGCGAAAGCTTTACAATGAGCAGTTCTTC	CASSYSTLQRKLYNEQFF
many	TRBV9	15	TRBD2	TRBJ2-2	TGTGCCAGCAGCCCCCACGGTAGCGGGGCCGGGGAGCTGTTTTTT	CASSPHGSGAGELFF
many	TRBV5-1	14	TRBD2	TRBJ2-7	TGCGCCAGCAGCTTGGAGCCAGGGAGGGGCGAGCAGTACTTC	CASSLEPGRGEQYF
.	TRBV18	16	.	TRBJ2-2	TGTGCCAGCTCACCTTTTGAGGGAGGCCACACCGGGGAGCTGTTTTTT	CASSPFEGGHTGELFF
many	TRBV20-1	13	.	TRBJ1-5	TGCAGTGCTAGTGGCAGCGGGGGACTGCCCCAGCATTTT	CSASGSGGLPQHF
many	TRBV5-1	15	TRBD1	TRBJ2-1	TGCGCCAGCAGCTTCACCGGACAGGGGGTTGGTGAGCAGTTCTTC	CASSFTGQGVGEQFF
many	TRBV5-1	14	.	TRBJ2-5	TGCGCCAGCAGCTTGCTCACACCCCAAGAGACCCAGTACTTC	CASSLLTPQETQYF
many	TRBV5-6	11	.	TRBJ2-1	TGTGCCAGCAGTAAGTACGATGAGCAGTTCTTC	CASSKYDEQFF
many	TRBV20-1	14	TRBD2	TRBJ2-2	TGCAGTGCTAGACCCGGGGGGGCTGCCGGGGAGCTGTTTTTT	CSARPGGAAGELFF
few	TRBV12-3/TRBV12-4	19	TRBD1	TRBJ2-6	TGTGCCAGCAGCCCTGCGGACAGGGGACCAAACTCTGGGGCCAACGTCCTGACTTTC	CASSPADRGPNSGANVLTF
.	TRBV9	13	.	TRBJ2-1	TGTGCCAGCAGCGTAGCAGGGACCAATGAGCAGTTCTTC	CASSVAGTNEQFF
many	TRBV12-3/TRBV12-4	12	.	TRBJ1-3	TGTGCCAGCCAAAGGGGGGGAAACACCATATATTTT	CASQRGGNTIYF
.	TRBV5-1	12	.	TRBJ2-7	TGCGCCAGCAGCAGGACTATCGGCGAGCAGTACTTC	CASSRTIGEQYF
many	TRBV3-1	12	.	TRBJ2-1	TGTGCCAGCAGCCAAGGGGGACTTGAGCAGTTCTTC	CASSQGGLEQFF
many	TRBV5-1	14	.	TRBJ2-7	TGCGCCAGCAGCTTACCGGGATCGGGCCACGAGCAGTACTTC	CASSLPGSGHEQYF
many	TRBV4-3	15	TRBD1	TRBJ1-4	TGCGCCAGCAGCTTTCACAGGGGGCGCGGTGAAAAACTGTTTTTT	CASSFHRGRGEKLFF
many	TRBV15	15	TRBD1	TRBJ2-7	TGTGCCACCGGGGAGGCAGGACAGGGGGAATACGAGCAGTACTTC	CATGEAGQGEYEQYF
.	TRBV5-1	14	TRBD1	TRBJ1-1	TGCGCCAGCACGATGCAGGGGGTGAACACTGAAGCTTTCTTT	CASTMQGVNTEAFF
many	TRBV29-1	12	.	TRBJ2-1	TGCAGCGGCGTTACTAGCTACAATGAGCAGTTCTTC	CSGVTSYNEQFF
many	TRBV7-9	14	.	TRBJ1-3	TGTGCCAGCACCCCTCTGACCTCTGGAAACACCATATATTTT	CASTPLTSGNTIYF
many	TRBV5-1	15	.	TRBJ1-5	TGCGCCAGCAGCTTTTCTTCCGGGAGCAATCAGCCCCAGCATTTT	CASSFSSGSNQPQHF